This T cell receptor (beta chain) is drawn from a study of blood T cell repertoires in COVID-19. Study-wide context: Acute and convalescent COVID-19 specimens originated in the United States, Italy and Spain. From T cells, B-cell-depleted T cells, or PBMCs came the material, which was cDNA or gDNA.

The table lists this clone with a count of one. The study assigned cohorts using participant-reported clinical history. Among Cohort 3 donors, those recovered had two negative PCRs, clearance, or symptom resolution. The germline gives CDR1 SGHKS, CDR2 YYEKEE (reference sequence). CDR3 length: 12 residues. V shed 7 bases and J shed 4 bases, with 10 bases lying between them. Method: immunoSEQ multiplex PCR; TCRdb's copy keeps in-frame clones and lacks some. The table includes 250,000 to 350,000 clones, roughly 85% detected once. Sequencing was done on a sample of PBMCs or T cells enriched from blood (not recorded which). This rearrangement joins TRBV5-5 to TRBJ2-3; weak D call: TRBD1 (6 bases). The source of this sequence is a woman between 40 and 55 years old who had recovered from COVID-19. In DNA, the CDR3 is TGTGCCAGCGGGGACACTCCAGATACGCAGTATTTT. This codes for CASGDTPDTQYF.